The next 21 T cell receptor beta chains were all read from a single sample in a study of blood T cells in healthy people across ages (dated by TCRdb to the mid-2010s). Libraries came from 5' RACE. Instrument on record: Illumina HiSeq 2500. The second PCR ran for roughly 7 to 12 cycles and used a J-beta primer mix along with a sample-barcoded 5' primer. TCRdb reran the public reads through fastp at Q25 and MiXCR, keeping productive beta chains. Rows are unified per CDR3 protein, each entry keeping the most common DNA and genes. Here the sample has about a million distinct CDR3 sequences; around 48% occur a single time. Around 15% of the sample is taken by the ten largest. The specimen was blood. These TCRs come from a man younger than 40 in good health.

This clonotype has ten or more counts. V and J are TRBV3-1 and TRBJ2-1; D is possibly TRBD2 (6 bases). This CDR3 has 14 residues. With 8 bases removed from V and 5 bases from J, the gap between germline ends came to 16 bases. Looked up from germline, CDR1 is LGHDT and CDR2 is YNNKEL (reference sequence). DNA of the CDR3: TGTGCCAGCCGTTTTGCGGGAACGAACAATGAGCAGTTCTTC. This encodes CASRFAGTNNEQFF.

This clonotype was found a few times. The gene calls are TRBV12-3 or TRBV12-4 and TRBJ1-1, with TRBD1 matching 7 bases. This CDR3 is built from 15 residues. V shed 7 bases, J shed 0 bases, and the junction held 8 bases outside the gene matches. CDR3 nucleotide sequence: TGTGCCAGCACCATAACAGGGGCGATGAACACTGAAGCTTTCTTT. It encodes CASTITGAMNTEAFF.

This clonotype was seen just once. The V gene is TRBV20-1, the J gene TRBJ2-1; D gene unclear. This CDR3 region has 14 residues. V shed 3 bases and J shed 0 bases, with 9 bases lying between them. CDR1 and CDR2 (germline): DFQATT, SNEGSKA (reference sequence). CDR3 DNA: TGCAGTGCTAGGGGTTGGACCTCCTACAATGAGCAGTTCTTC. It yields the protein CSARGWTSYNEQFF.

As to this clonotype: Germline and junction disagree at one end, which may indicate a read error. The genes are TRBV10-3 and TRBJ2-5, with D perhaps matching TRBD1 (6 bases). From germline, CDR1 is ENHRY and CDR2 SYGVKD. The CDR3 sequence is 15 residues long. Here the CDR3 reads CVISGQTGWEETQYF. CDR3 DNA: TGTGTCATCAGTGGACAAACAGGGTGGGAAGAGACCCAGTACTTC.

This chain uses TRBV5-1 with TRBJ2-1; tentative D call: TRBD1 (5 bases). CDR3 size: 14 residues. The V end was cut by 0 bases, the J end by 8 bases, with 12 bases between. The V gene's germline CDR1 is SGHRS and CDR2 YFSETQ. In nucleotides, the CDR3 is TGCGCCAGCAGCTTGGGGCAGGGTTGGGATGAGCAGTTCTTC. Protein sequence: CASSLGQGWDEQFF.

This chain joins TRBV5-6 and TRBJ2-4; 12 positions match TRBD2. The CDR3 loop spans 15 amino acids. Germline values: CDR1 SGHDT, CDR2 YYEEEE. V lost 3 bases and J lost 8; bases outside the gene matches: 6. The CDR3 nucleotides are TGTGCCAGCAGCTCTAGCGGGGGGGCTAGGCACATTCAGTACTTC. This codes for CASSSSGGARHIQYF.

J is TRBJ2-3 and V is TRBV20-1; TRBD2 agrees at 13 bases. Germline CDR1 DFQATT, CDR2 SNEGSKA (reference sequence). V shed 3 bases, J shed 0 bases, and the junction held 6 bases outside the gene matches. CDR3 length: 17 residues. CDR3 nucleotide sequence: TGCAGTGCTAGTCGGACTAGCGGGGGAACTAGCACAGATACGCAGTATTTT. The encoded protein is CSASRTSGGTSTDTQYF.

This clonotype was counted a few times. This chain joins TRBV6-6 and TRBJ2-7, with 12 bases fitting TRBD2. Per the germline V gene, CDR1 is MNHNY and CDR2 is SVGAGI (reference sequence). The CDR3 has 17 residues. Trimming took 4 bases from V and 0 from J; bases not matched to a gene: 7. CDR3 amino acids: CASSFPETSGSSYEQYF. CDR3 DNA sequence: TGTGCCAGCAGTTTTCCAGAGACTAGCGGGAGCTCCTACGAGCAGTACTTC.

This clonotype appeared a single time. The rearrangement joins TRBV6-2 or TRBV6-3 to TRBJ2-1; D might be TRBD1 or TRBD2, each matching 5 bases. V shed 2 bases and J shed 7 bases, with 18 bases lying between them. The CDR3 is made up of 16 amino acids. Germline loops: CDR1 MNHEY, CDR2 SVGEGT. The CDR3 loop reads CASSYGRDLEVNEQFF. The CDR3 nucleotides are TGTGCCAGCAGTTACGGAAGGGACCTAGAGGTTAATGAGCAGTTCTTC.

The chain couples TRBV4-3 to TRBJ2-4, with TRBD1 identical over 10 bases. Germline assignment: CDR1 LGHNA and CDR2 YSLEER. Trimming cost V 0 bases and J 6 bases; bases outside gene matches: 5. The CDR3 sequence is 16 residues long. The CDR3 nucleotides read TGCGCCAGCAGCCAAGAATTCGGGACAGGGGTAAACATTCAGTACTTC. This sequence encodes CASSQEFGTGVNIQYF.

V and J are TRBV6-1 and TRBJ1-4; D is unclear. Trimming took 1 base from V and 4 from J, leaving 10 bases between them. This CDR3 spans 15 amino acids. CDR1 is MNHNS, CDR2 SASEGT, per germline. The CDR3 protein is CASSEVADFNEKLFF. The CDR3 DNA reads TGTGCCAGCAGTGAAGTGGCGGACTTTAATGAAAAACTGTTTTTT.

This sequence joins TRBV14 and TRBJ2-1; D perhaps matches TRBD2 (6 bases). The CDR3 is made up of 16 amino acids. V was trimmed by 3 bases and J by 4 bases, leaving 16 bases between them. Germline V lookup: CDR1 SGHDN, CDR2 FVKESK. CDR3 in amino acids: CASSHLGLWDYNEQFF. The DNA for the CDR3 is TGTGCCAGCAGCCACCTGGGACTCTGGGATTACAATGAGCAGTTCTTC. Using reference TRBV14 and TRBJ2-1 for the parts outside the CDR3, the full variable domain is EAGVTQFPSHSVIEKGQTVTLRCDPISGHDNLYWYRRVMGKEIKFLLHFVKESKQDESGMPNNRFLAERTGGTYSTLKVQPAELEDSGVYFCASSHLGLWDYNEQFFGPGTRLTVL.

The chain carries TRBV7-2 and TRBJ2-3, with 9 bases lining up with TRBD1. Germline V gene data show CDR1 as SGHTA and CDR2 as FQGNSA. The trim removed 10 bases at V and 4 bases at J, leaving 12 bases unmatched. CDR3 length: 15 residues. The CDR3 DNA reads TGTGCCACCCTTAGGGGGACAGGGACGGCAGATACGCAGTATTTT. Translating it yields CATLRGTGTADTQYF.

Here the CDR3 reads CASSPNDNYGYTF. The CDR3 bases are TGTGCCAGCTCACCAAACGACAACTATGGCTACACCTTC. The chain is built from TRBV18 and TRBJ1-2, with no clear D. Per germline, CDR1 KGHSH and CDR2 LQKENI. Trimming left V 2 bases short and J 2 bases short, with 6 bases between. CDR3 length: 13 residues.

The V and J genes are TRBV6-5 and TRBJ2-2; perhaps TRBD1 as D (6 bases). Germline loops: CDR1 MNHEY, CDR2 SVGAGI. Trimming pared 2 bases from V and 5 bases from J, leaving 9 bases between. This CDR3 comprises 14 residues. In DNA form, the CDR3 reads TGTGCCAGCAGTTACCTACAGGGTACCGGGGAGCTGTTTTTT. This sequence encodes CASSYLQGTGELFF.

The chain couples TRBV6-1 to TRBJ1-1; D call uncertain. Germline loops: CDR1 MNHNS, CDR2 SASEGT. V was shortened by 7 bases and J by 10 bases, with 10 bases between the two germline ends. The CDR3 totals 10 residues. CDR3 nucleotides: TGTGCCAGCAAAACCGACGGAGCTTTCTTT. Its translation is CASKTDGAFF.

This chain's CDR3 is CASSPAGTANSPLHF. CDR3 nucleotide sequence: TGTGCCAGCTCACCCGCCGGGACTGCTAATTCACCCCTCCACTTT. This chain uses TRBV18 with TRBJ1-6; a possible D gene is TRBD1 (5 bases). This CDR3 is 15 amino acids long. V was pared by 3 bases and J by 6 bases, with 12 bases between. The V gene's germline CDR1 is KGHSH and CDR2 LQKENI. Full variable domain (missing parts from reference TRBV18 and TRBJ1-6): NAGVMQNPRHLVRRRGQEARLRCSPMKGHSHVYWYRQLPEEGLKFMVYLQKENIIDESGMPKERFSAEFPKEGPSILRIQQVVRGDSAAYFCASSPAGTANSPLHFGNGTRLTVT.

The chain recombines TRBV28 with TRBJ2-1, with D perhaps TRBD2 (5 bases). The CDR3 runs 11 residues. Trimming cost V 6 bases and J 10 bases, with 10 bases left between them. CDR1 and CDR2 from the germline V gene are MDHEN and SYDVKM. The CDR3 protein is CASSPWEEQFF. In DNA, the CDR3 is TGTGCCAGCAGCCCTTGGGAGGAGCAGTTCTTC.

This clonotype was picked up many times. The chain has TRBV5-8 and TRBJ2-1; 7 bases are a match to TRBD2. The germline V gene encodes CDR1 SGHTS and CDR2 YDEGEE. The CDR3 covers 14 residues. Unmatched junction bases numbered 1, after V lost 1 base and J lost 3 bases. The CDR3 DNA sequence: TGTGCCAGCAGCTTGTGGGGGGGCTACAATGAGCAGTTCTTC. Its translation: CASSLWGGYNEQFF.

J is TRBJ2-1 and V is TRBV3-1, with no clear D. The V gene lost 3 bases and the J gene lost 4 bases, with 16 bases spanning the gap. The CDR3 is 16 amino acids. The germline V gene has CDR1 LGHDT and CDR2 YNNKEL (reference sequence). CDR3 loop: CASSHYGQEPYNEQFF. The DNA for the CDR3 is TGTGCCAGCAGCCATTACGGCCAGGAACCGTACAATGAGCAGTTCTTC.

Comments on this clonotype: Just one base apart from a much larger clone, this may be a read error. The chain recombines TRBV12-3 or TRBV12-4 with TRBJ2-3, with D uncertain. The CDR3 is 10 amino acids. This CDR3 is CAGSWDTQYF. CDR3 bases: TGTGCCGGCAGTTGGGATACGCAGTATTTT.